This is a list of T cell receptor beta chains from one sample in a study of blood T cells in healthy people across ages. TCRdb re-derived calls from the 5' RACE reads in MiXCR, one entry per CDR3 protein. This repertoire shows 1.4 million or so distinct CDR3 sequences, about 42% found once; its top ten account for more than 4%. The sequenced material came from blood. These receptors were taken from a woman younger than 35 in good health. Both conserved end residues are part of each CDR3. The D gene is left open where the match is weak. Size values are once, few and many counts, or a class for expanded clones, and some rows have none.

j_gene | abundance | v_gene | d_gene | CDR3nt | CDR3aa
TRBJ1-2 | NA | TRBV12-3/TRBV12-4 | NA | TGTGCCAGCAGTGCTTTTCTTAACTATGGCTACACCTTC | CASSAFLNYGYTF
TRBJ2-6 | NA | TRBV12-3/TRBV12-4 | TRBD2 | TGTGCCAGCAGTCCAACTAGCGGGATCGGATCTGGGGCCAACGTCCTGACTTTC | CASSPTSGIGSGANVLTF
TRBJ1-1 | few | TRBV3-1 | TRBD1 | TGTGCCAGCAGCCAATCAGGGGGATACACTGAAGCTTTCTTT | CASSQSGGYTEAFF
TRBJ2-1 | few | TRBV27 | NA | TGTGCCAGCAGACAGGGTGACAATGAGCAGTTCTTC | CASRQGDNEQFF
TRBJ2-1 | NA | TRBV15 | TRBD1 | TGTGCCACCAGCGGTAGACAGGGGGCGACCAATGAGCAGTTCTTC | CATSGRQGATNEQFF
TRBJ2-3 | few | TRBV9 | NA | TGTGCCAGCATCCAGCGGTCCACGTCCACCCCACGACTCACAGATACGCAGTATTTT | CASIQRSTSTPRLTDTQYF
TRBJ1-1 | NA | TRBV7-9 | TRBD1 | TGTGCCAGCAGCTACTACGGACAGGGGGCGCGGGGCACTGAAGCTTTCTTT | CASSYYGQGARGTEAFF
TRBJ2-7 | NA | TRBV25-1 | NA | TGTGCCAGCAAACTTGGAGAGGCCCAGTACTTC | CASKLGEAQYF
TRBJ2-3 | many | TRBV6-2/TRBV6-3 | NA | TGTGCCAGCAGTTACAGGGTCGATACGCAGTATTTT | CASSYRVDTQYF
TRBJ1-4 | NA | TRBV25-1 | TRBD1 | TGTGCCAGCAGTGAGCCTCACAGGGGGCCGAATGAAAAACTGTTTTTT | CASSEPHRGPNEKLFF
TRBJ2-7 | NA | TRBV7-9 | TRBD2 | TGTGCCAGCAGTCCATGGCGGAGCGGGGGGTTAAATGAGCAGTACTTC | CASSPWRSGGLNEQYF
TRBJ2-5 | few | TRBV14 | TRBD1 | TGTGCCAGCAGCCAATCCCCGACAGGGGAGGAGACCCAGTACTTC | CASSQSPTGEETQYF
TRBJ2-7 | few | TRBV7-9 | NA | TGTGCCAGCAGCTTATTTGCCGGGGGTGAACACGAGCAGTACTTC | CASSLFAGGEHEQYF
TRBJ2-2 | NA | TRBV9 | NA | TGTGCCAGCAGCGAAAACAGGGATTCGAACACCGGGGAGCTGTTTTTT | CASSENRDSNTGELFF
TRBJ2-5 | few | TRBV24-1 | NA | TGTGCCACCAGTGATTTGCAAGGCGGCGCGGAGACCCAGTACTTC | CATSDLQGGAETQYF
TRBJ2-1 | few | TRBV9 | TRBD2 | TGTGCCAGCAGCGCCGGGGCAGGGACTACCTACAATGAGCAGTTCTTC | CASSAGAGTTYNEQFF
TRBJ2-7 | NA | TRBV20-1 | NA | TGCAGTGCCCGCGGACAGTACGAGCAGTACTTC | CSARGQYEQYF
TRBJ2-2 | few | TRBV7-7 | NA | TGTGCTAGCAGCTTAGACGGGGCCGGGGAGCTGTTTTTT | CASSLDGAGELFF
TRBJ2-7 | few | TRBV4-1 | NA | TGCGCCAGCAGCCAAGGTGTCGACGAGCAGTACTTC | CASSQGVDEQYF
TRBJ2-6 | NA | TRBV18 | TRBD1 | TGTGCCAGCTCACTAATTGGGACAGGGAACGTCCTGACTTTC | CASSLIGTGNVLTF
TRBJ2-3 | NA | TRBV7-8 | NA | TGTGCCAGCATTAGACTAGGGGGCACAGATACGCAGTATTTT | CASIRLGGTDTQYF
TRBJ1-4 | NA | TRBV4-1 | NA | TGCGCCACCCGGGGGGGCGGGGAAAAACTGTTTTTT | CATRGGGEKLFF
TRBJ1-4 | NA | TRBV20-1 | TRBD1 | TGCAGTGCTGGCCCTCAGGGGGCCGGGGAAGAACTGTTTTTT | CSAGPQGAGEELFF
TRBJ2-3 | NA | TRBV29-1 | NA | TGCAGCGGCCGGTCGAGTGCTCGCACAGATACGCAGTATTTT | CSGRSSARTDTQYF
TRBJ1-4 | few | TRBV6-6 | NA | TGTGCCAGCGGGAGAGAGGGAACTAATGAAAAACTGTTTTTT | CASGREGTNEKLFF
TRBJ2-7 | few | TRBV9 | NA | TGTGCCAGCAGCGTAGGAGACGGTAGCTCCTACGAGCAGTACTTC | CASSVGDGSSYEQYF
TRBJ1-5 | NA | TRBV5-1 | NA | TGCGCCAGCAGCTTGGGCTCCCAGGGCAATCAGCCCCAGCATTTT | CASSLGSQGNQPQHF
TRBJ2-5 | few | TRBV11-2 | TRBD2 | TGTGCCAGCAGCAAGATAGCGGGGGAAGAGACCCAGTACTTC | CASSKIAGEETQYF